The 25 T cell receptor beta chains listed next were all sequenced from one sample in a study of T cells expressing NK-cell markers. TCRdb reprocessed the 5' RACE reads and keeps a single row for each CDR3 protein, giving no DNA. The sample has about 390,000 distinct CDR3 sequences; the top ten hold 9.5% to 12%. The material sequenced was blood T cells: a sorted CD56 or NKG2C T cell subset, CD4+ or CD8+ T cells, or bulk PBMC T cells (not recorded which). These receptors were obtained from a woman aged 45-65 years in good health.

This rearrangement joins TRBV6-2 or TRBV6-3 to TRBJ1-5; checking the TCRdb D call of TRBD1 is not possible without DNA. The CDR3 is 14 amino acids. Germline loops: CDR1 MNHEY, CDR2 SVGEGT. The CDR3 sequence is CASGDRVSNQPQHF.

The rearrangement uses TRBV7-2 and TRBJ2-2; TCRdb selects TRBD2, and the lack of DNA leaves this call unchecked. The CDR3 runs 14 residues. Germline V gene lookup returns CDR1 SGHTA and CDR2 FQGNSA. CDR3 amino acids: CASIEGPSTGELFF.

The genes are TRBV24-1 and TRBJ2-3; without DNA, the TCRdb call of TRBD1 cannot be checked. Germline-derived CDR1 and CDR2 are KGHDR and SFDVKD. This CDR3 has 14 residues. CDR3 protein: CATSDPGQGDTQYF.

This chain connects TRBV5-1 to TRBJ2-7. The CDR3 spans 14 residues. Germline assignment: CDR1 SGHRS and CDR2 YFSETQ. CDR3 loop: CASSLGSGPGEQYF.

This chain joins TRBV7-9 and TRBJ2-1. This CDR3 comprises 12 residues. Germline CDR1 SEHNR, CDR2 FQNEAQ (reference sequence). The CDR3: CASSYTVNEQFF.

The chain is built from TRBV7-9 and TRBJ2-7; absent DNA, TCRdb's TRBD2 call cannot be checked. The CDR3 totals 14 residues. Germline V gene data show CDR1 as SEHNR and CDR2 as FQNEAQ (reference sequence). This CDR3 is CASSFLGGINEQYF. Combining the CDR3 with reference TRBV7-9 and TRBJ2-7 gives the whole variable domain DTGVSQNPRHKITKRGQNVTFRCDPISEHNRLYWYRQTLGQGPEFLTYFQNEAQLEKSRLLSDRFSAERPKGSFSTLEIQRTEQGDSAMYLCASSFLGGINEQYFGPGTRLTVT.

The chain joins TRBV5-5 to TRBJ2-7. The CDR3 runs to 12 residues. CDR1 and CDR2 (germline): SGHKS, YYEKEE (reference sequence). The CDR3 protein is CASSFTVPVQYF.

The chain couples TRBV11-2 to TRBJ2-2. Germline CDR1 and CDR2: SGHAT and FQNNGV. This CDR3 has 14 amino acids. The CDR3 region is CASSFNPYTGELFF.

V and J are TRBV2 and TRBJ1-2; the D call from TCRdb, TRBD1, cannot be confirmed without DNA. Per germline, CDR1 SNHLY and CDR2 FYNNEI. This CDR3 has 13 residues. The CDR3: CARIWGTGYGYTF.

V gene TRBV20-1 combines with J gene TRBJ2-1; there is no DNA to check the TCRdb D call of TRBD1. The CDR3 loop spans 14 amino acids. Germline V lookup: CDR1 DFQATT, CDR2 SNEGSKA (reference sequence). CDR3: CSAPRDRNSGRQFF.

The chain employs TRBV3-1 and TRBJ2-1. Per germline, CDR1 LGHDT and CDR2 YNNKEL (reference sequence). The CDR3 consists of 14 residues. The CDR3 region is CASSQEVQHNEQFF.

The J gene is TRBJ2-7, the V gene TRBV5-1; TCRdb selects TRBD2, and the lack of DNA leaves this call unchecked. Per the germline V gene, CDR1 is SGHRS and CDR2 is YFSETQ. This CDR3 region has 15 residues. CDR3 sequence reads: CASSLAPLSRGEQYF.

The CDR3 here is CASSLEGLAVSSYNEQFF. The chain recombines TRBV5-1 with TRBJ2-1; the D call of TRBD2 rests on TCRdb alone, since no DNA is present to check it. The CDR3 contains 18 residues. Germline loops: CDR1 SGHRS, CDR2 YFSETQ.

V and J are TRBV7-9 and TRBJ2-5; no DNA is available, so the TRBD1 call from TCRdb remains unchecked. Germline values: CDR1 SEHNR, CDR2 FQNEAQ (reference sequence). The CDR3 is 16 residues long. The CDR3 loop is CASSLDGWPGSETQYF.

The chain recombines TRBV12-5 with TRBJ1-5; TCRdb names TRBD1, which stays unverified in the absence of DNA. The CDR3 runs 13 residues. In germline, CDR1 is LGHNT, CDR2 FRNRAP. This CDR3 is CASGQGLSQPQHF.

The J gene is TRBJ2-3, the V gene TRBV5-1; there is no DNA to check the TCRdb D call of TRBD1. This CDR3 has 14 residues. Germline V gene sequence: CDR1 SGHRS, CDR2 YFSETQ. CDR3 amino acids: CASSRTERTDTQYF.

The chain carries TRBV12-3 or TRBV12-4 and TRBJ1-6. The length of the CDR3 is 14 residues. CDR3 residues: CASKASSYNSPLHF.

This chain's CDR3 is CASSLTGVAPQHF. V usage is TRBV27 and J usage is TRBJ1-5; the D call from TCRdb, TRBD1, cannot be confirmed without DNA. This CDR3 is built from 13 residues. Germline V gene lookup returns CDR1 MNHEY and CDR2 SMNVEV (reference sequence).

The J gene is TRBJ1-4, the V gene TRBV21-1; the D gene TCRdb calls, TRBD1, cannot be checked with no DNA. TRBV21-1 is assigned pseudogene status. This CDR3 has 14 residues. The CDR3 sequence: CASSKDNGPEKLFF.

This chain joins TRBV5-4 and TRBJ2-2; the D call from TCRdb, TRBD2, cannot be confirmed without DNA. The CDR3 has 18 residues. Germline V gene sequence: CDR1 SGHNT, CDR2 YYREEE (reference sequence). CDR3 in amino acids: CASSLGAFLALNTGELFF.

J is TRBJ2-7 and V is TRBV10-3; the D call of TRBD2 rests on TCRdb alone, since no DNA is present to check it. The CDR3 extends over 16 amino acids. Germline V lookup: CDR1 ENHRY, CDR2 SYGVKD. The CDR3 loop is CAISAGLAGGPYEQYF.

The chain's CDR3 is CASSTREHSDTQYF. The gene calls are TRBV6-2 or TRBV6-3 and TRBJ2-3; the TCRdb D gene call, TRBD2, has no DNA to confirm it. The CDR3 loop spans 14 amino acids. Per germline, CDR1 MNHEY and CDR2 SVGEGT.

The V call is TRBV5-1, the J call TRBJ2-3; TCRdb proposes TRBD1, but this gene call is untestable without DNA. CDR1 SGHRS and CDR2 YFSETQ come from the germline V gene. This CDR3 region has 14 residues. This CDR3 is CASGKKQVPDTQYF.

The chain joins TRBV12-3 or TRBV12-4 to TRBJ1-2. This CDR3 comprises 13 residues. CDR3 loop: CASALGQRYGYTF.

This chain connects TRBV27 to TRBJ1-2. Germline V CDR1 and CDR2: MNHEY, SMNVEV (reference sequence). The CDR3 loop spans 14 amino acids. This CDR3 reads CASSCMVWAYGYTF.